The entry below describes one T cell receptor (beta chain). Its antigen is still unknown. Produced via immunoSEQ multiplex PCR; TCRdb's table is partial and in-frame only. The sample consists of about 89,000 clones, just over 90% of them appearing once. These data come from a study of OX40 agonist ivuxolimab in advanced cancers. Study-wide context: Eligibility admitted prior anti-PD-1, anti-PD-L1 or anti-CTLA-4 therapy; 35% to 40% had some. One hepatocellular carcinoma and a couple of cutaneous melanoma patients partially responded.

Broader study findings: Part of the nonresponder group also had normalized T-cell clonal expansion that was low. Researchers did not establish what antigens the expanded peripheral T cells target.

Trimming left V 0 bases short and J 4 bases short, with 8 bases between. Germline V gene data show CDR1 as SGHTA and CDR2 as FQGNSA. The length of the CDR3 is 14 residues. The sequence was obtained from an adult with an advanced solid tumor such as melanoma, head and neck, liver or kidney cancer. The material was CD4+ or CD8+ T cells sorted from blood, obtained in a trial of the OX40 agonist ivuxolimab. The J gene is TRBJ2-3, the V gene TRBV7-2, with D unresolved. CDR3 in amino acids: CASSLARPPDTQYF. The CDR3 coding sequence is TGTGCCAGCAGCTTAGCCAGACCCCCAGATACGCAGTATTTT.